Listed below are T cell receptor beta chains from one sample, sequenced in a study of T cells in Graves' hyperthyroidism and ophthalmopathy. A single record per CDR3 protein comes from TCRdb applying MiXCR to the multiplex PCR reads. The sample includes about 270,000 distinct CDR3 sequences, 20% to 25% of them seen just once. The sequencing sample was made of blood. All receptors come from a man aged 25 to 40 with Graves' ophthalmopathy. The CDR3 runs from the conserved cysteine through the conserved F or W. The order of the fields is J gene, V gene, D gene, clone size, CDR3 protein, CDR3 DNA. A D gene is named only where the DNA matches it firmly. Clone size is stated in some rows and not others, as once, few, many or a class when expanded.

TRBJ2-3,TRBV10-3,NA,few,CAISGGSSTDTQYF,TGTGCCATCAGTGGGGGCAGCTCCACAGATACGCAGTATTTT
TRBJ1-2,TRBV28,TRBD1,many,CAIGSSWDRVNYGYTF,TGTGCCATTGGGTCCTCATGGGACAGGGTAAACTATGGCTACACCTTC
TRBJ2-2,TRBV5-1,TRBD2,many,CASSRTSGNTGELFF,TGCGCCAGCAGCCGGACTAGCGGGAACACCGGGGAGCTGTTTTTT
TRBJ1-2,TRBV28,NA,many,CASSSPTPNYGYTF,TGTGCCAGCAGTTCCCCGACACCTAACTATGGCTACACCTTC
TRBJ2-1,TRBV18,TRBD1,few,CASSPNRDSSQFF,TGTGCCAGCTCACCGAACCGGGACAGTTCCCAGTTCTTC
TRBJ1-2,TRBV20-1,NA,NA,CSARLPADYGYTF,TGCAGTGCTAGACTTCCCGCCGACTATGGCTACACCTTC
TRBJ2-2,TRBV3-1,NA,few,CASSRYYRSGELFF,TGTGCCAGCAGCCGGTATTATCGTAGCGGGGAGCTGTTTTTT
TRBJ2-1,TRBV11-1,TRBD1,NA,CASSPPGDSLYNEQFF,TGTGCCAGCAGTCCCCCCGGGGACAGCCTGTACAATGAGCAGTTCTTC
TRBJ1-1,TRBV11-2,NA,many,CASSGRGDTEAFF,TGTGCCAGCAGTGGGAGGGGGGACACTGAAGCTTTCTTT
TRBJ2-5,TRBV28,NA,many,CASRPTRDSVETQYF,TGTGCCAGCAGGCCGACCCGCGACAGTGTAGAGACCCAGTACTTC
TRBJ1-1,TRBV6-2/TRBV6-3,NA,NA,CASSYGAVYKAFF,TGTGCCAGCAGTTACGGGGCCGTCTACAAAGCTTTCTTT
TRBJ1-1,TRBV5-1,NA,many,CASSPGGGFDTEAFF,TGCGCCAGCAGCCCGGGAGGGGGGTTTGACACTGAAGCTTTCTTT
TRBJ1-4,TRBV20-1,NA,few,CSARVGSTNEKLFF,TGCAGTGCTAGAGTGGGGAGCACTAATGAAAAACTGTTTTTT
TRBJ1-5,TRBV18,NA,many,CASSPLQASNQPQHF,TGTGCCAGCTCCCCCCTACAGGCTAGCAATCAGCCCCAGCATTTT
TRBJ2-5,TRBV11-3,NA,many,CASSLLGLAVYQETQYF,TGTGCCAGCAGCTTACTAGGATTAGCGGTGTACCAAGAGACCCAGTACTTC
TRBJ2-7,TRBV28,NA,NA,CASSFPQSSYEQYF,TGTGCCAGCAGTTTTCCACAGAGCTCCTACGAGCAGTACTTC
TRBJ2-2,TRBV7-9,NA,NA,CASSLSRGGELFF,TGTGCCAGCAGCTTGAGCCGGGGAGGGGAGCTGTTTTTT
TRBJ2-4,TRBV24-1,TRBD2,once,CATSGFRGRAAYIQYF,TGTGCCACCAGTGGGTTCCGAGGGAGGGCCGCATACATTCAGTACTTC
TRBJ2-2,TRBV27,NA,few,CASSLFQRASGELFF,TGTGCCAGCAGTTTATTCCAACGGGCCTCCGGGGAGCTGTTTTTT
TRBJ2-7,TRBV18,NA,NA,CASSPNQKGSYEQYF,TGTGCCAGCTCACCGAACCAGAAAGGCTCCTACGAGCAGTACTTC
TRBJ2-3,TRBV11-3,NA,few,CASTSGTSTDTQYF,TGTGCCAGCACCAGCGGAACTAGCACAGATACGCAGTATTTT
TRBJ1-1,TRBV29-1,NA,NA,CSVEDRWTRGNTEAFF,TGCAGCGTTGAAGACCGGTGGACACGAGGGAACACTGAAGCTTTCTTT
TRBJ1-1,TRBV19,TRBD1,few,CASSIVTGGRAEAFF,TGTGCCAGTAGTATAGTAACAGGGGGTCGCGCTGAAGCTTTCTTT
TRBJ2-1,TRBV20-1,TRBD1,NA,CSADQGADYNEQFF,TGCAGTGCTGACCAGGGGGCGGACTACAATGAGCAGTTCTTC
TRBJ1-6,TRBV12-3/TRBV12-4,TRBD1,NA,CASSPGQGGYNSPLHF,TGTGCCAGCAGTCCGGGACAGGGAGGATATAATTCACCCCTCCACTTT
TRBJ2-5,TRBV18,NA,few,CASSPPPGIETQYF,TGTGCCAGCTCACCACCTCCAGGGATTGAGACCCAGTACTTC
TRBJ2-5,TRBV20-1,NA,once,CSATREGGQETQYF,TGCAGTGCTACCCGTGAGGGCGGCCAAGAGACCCAGTACTTC
TRBJ2-1,TRBV12-3/TRBV12-4,NA,NA,CASTSRRSYNEQFF,TGTGCCAGCACCTCCCGTCGCTCCTACAATGAGCAGTTCTTC
TRBJ2-5,TRBV11-3,NA,NA,CASSSDIQETQYF,TGTGCCAGCAGCTCGGACATCCAAGAGACCCAGTACTTC
TRBJ2-3,TRBV20-1,NA,NA,CSASSSLGLLDTQYF,TGCAGTGCTAGCTCGAGTCTAGGCCTCTTGGATACGCAGTATTTT
TRBJ1-1,TRBV28,TRBD1,few,CASSTPGTVTFF,TGTGCCAGCAGCACCCCCGGGACAGTCACTTTCTTT
TRBJ1-5,TRBV19,NA,NA,CASSIGPPGLNQPQHF,TGTGCCAGTAGTATAGGCCCTCCCGGACTCAATCAGCCCCAGCATTTT
TRBJ2-2,TRBV5-1,NA,NA,CASSSEMYTGELFF,TGCGCCAGCAGCTCAGAAATGTACACCGGGGAGCTGTTTTTT
TRBJ2-3,TRBV7-9,TRBD1,many,CASGQATDTQYF,TGTGCCAGCGGACAGGCCACAGATACGCAGTATTTT
TRBJ1-6,TRBV3-1,NA,few,CASSQGLPDSPLHF,TGTGCCAGCAGCCAAGGCCTACCCGATTCACCCCTCCACTTT
TRBJ1-2,TRBV20-1,NA,NA,CSARETGMNYGYTF,TGCAGTGCTAGAGAAACAGGGATGAACTATGGCTACACCTTC
TRBJ1-2,TRBV6-1,TRBD1,few,CASSRVRGQGYGYTF,TGTGCCAGCAGCCGGGTCAGGGGGCAAGGATATGGCTACACCTTC
TRBJ2-7,TRBV3-1,NA,few,CASSPRTASYEQYF,TGTGCCAGCAGCCCTAGGACGGCCTCCTACGAGCAGTACTTC
TRBJ2-7,TRBV20-1,TRBD2,many,CSASALAGLTYEQYF,TGCAGTGCTAGTGCACTAGCGGGGCTCACCTACGAGCAGTACTTC
TRBJ2-5,TRBV7-8,TRBD1,few,CASSYRGRQETQYF,TGTGCCAGCAGCTACAGGGGTAGGCAAGAGACCCAGTACTTC
TRBJ1-1,TRBV12-3/TRBV12-4,TRBD1,NA,CASSETGGVNTEAFF,TGTGCCAGCAGTGAGACAGGGGGCGTGAACACTGAAGCTTTCTTT
TRBJ2-3,TRBV6-5,TRBD1,NA,CASSYFTDGTGGCTDTQYF,TGTGCCAGCAGTTACTTCACAGACGGGACAGGGGGCTGCACAGATACGCAGTATTTT
TRBJ2-7,TRBV12-3/TRBV12-4,TRBD1,few,CASSSTGVSYEQYF,TGTGCCAGCAGCTCGACAGGGGTCTCCTACGAGCAGTACTTC
TRBJ2-1,TRBV20-1,TRBD2,once,CSASPVSRSGGANEQFF,TGCAGTGCTAGCCCCGTGTCCAGAAGCGGGGGGGCTAATGAGCAGTTCTTC
TRBJ2-1,TRBV28,TRBD2,many,CASTRSGSAEQFF,TGTGCCAGCACCCGAAGCGGGAGCGCTGAGCAGTTCTTC
TRBJ2-2,TRBV29-1,NA,NA,CSVAPPLGSVGTGELFF,TGCAGCGTTGCCCCCCCTCTCGGCAGCGTTGGCACCGGGGAGCTGTTTTTT
TRBJ1-2,TRBV7-3,NA,NA,CASSLTDRNGYTF,TGTGCCAGCAGCTTAACGGATAGGAATGGCTACACCTTC
TRBJ2-5,TRBV11-3,TRBD1,NA,CASSLGRQGRETQYF,TGTGCCAGCAGCTTAGGCAGACAGGGTCGGGAGACCCAGTACTTC
TRBJ2-7,TRBV2,TRBD1,NA,CASSSGQGLFSEQYF,TGTGCCAGCAGTTCCGGACAGGGGCTGTTTAGCGAGCAGTACTTC
TRBJ2-5,TRBV9,TRBD2,NA,CASGGVGRGETQYF,TGTGCCAGCGGGGGGGTCGGGCGAGGCGAGACCCAGTACTTC
TRBJ2-1,TRBV7-9,TRBD2,NA,CASLKRLAESSYNEQFF,TGTGCCAGCCTAAAGAGACTAGCGGAAAGCTCCTACAATGAGCAGTTCTTC
TRBJ2-1,TRBV6-1,NA,NA,CASSEGRTPPNEQFF,TGTGCCAGCAGTGAAGGGAGGACTCCTCCCAATGAGCAGTTCTTC
TRBJ2-1,TRBV19,TRBD2,NA,CASSGLAGVSYNEQFF,TGTGCCAGTAGTGGTCTAGCGGGAGTTTCCTACAATGAGCAGTTCTTC
TRBJ2-3,TRBV12-3/TRBV12-4,TRBD2,few,CASSLRLAGALDTQYF,TGTGCCAGCAGTTTAAGACTAGCGGGAGCTTTAGATACGCAGTATTTT
TRBJ1-6,TRBV10-3,TRBD1,NA,CAISEGTGKGSPLHF,TGTGCCATCAGTGAGGGGACAGGGAAAGGTTCACCCCTCCACTTT